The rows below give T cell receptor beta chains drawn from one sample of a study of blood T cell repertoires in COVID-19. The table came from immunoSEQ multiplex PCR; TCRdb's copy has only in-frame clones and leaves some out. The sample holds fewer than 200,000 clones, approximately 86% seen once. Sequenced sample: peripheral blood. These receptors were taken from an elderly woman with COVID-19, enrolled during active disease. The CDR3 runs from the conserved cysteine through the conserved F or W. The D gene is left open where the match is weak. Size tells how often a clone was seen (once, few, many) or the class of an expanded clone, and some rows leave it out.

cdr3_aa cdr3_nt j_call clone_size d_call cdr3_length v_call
CASSYPGTSGRTKQFF TGTGCCAGCAGTTACCCCGGGACTAGCGGGAGGACAAAGCAGTTCTTC TRBJ2-1 - TRBD2 16 TRBV6-2/TRBV6-3
CASSEVGGNINSPLHF TGTGCCAGCAGTGAAGTGGGAGGAAATATTAATTCACCCCTCCACTTT TRBJ1-6 - - 16 TRBV2
CASSQRRTGKVFYEQYF TGTGCCAGCAGCCAAAGAAGGACAGGCAAAGTCTTCTACGAGCAGTACTTC TRBJ2-7 - TRBD1 17 TRBV3-1/TRBV3-2
CATSARGYEQFF TGTGCCACCAGCGCGCGGGGGTATGAGCAGTTCTTC TRBJ2-1 few TRBD2 12 TRBV15
CASSTLQMNTEAFF TGTGCCAGTAGTACCCTACAGATGAACACTGAAGCTTTCTTT TRBJ1-1 - - 14 TRBV19
CASSFLTGIHEQYF TGTGCCAGCAGTTTCCTAACAGGGATTCACGAGCAGTACTTC TRBJ2-7 once - 14 TRBV27
CASSDTPNTEAFF TGTGCCAGCAGTGACACACCGAACACTGAAGCTTTCTTT TRBJ1-1 - - 13 TRBV25-1
CASRRGDLPQHF TGTGCCAGCAGGCGGGGGGATTTGCCCCAGCATTTT TRBJ1-5 - - 12 TRBV28
CASSPWDRVELFF TGTGCCAGCAGCCCCTGGGACAGGGTGGAGCTGTTTTTT TRBJ2-2 - TRBD1 13 TRBV7-9
CASSYSQGELNTEAFF TGTGCCAGCAGTTACTCACAGGGGGAATTGAACACTGAAGCTTTCTTT TRBJ1-1 - TRBD1 16 TRBV6-2/TRBV6-3
CASSLEPPISGGYEQYF TGTGCCAGCAGCTTAGAGCCTCCCATTAGCGGGGGTTACGAGCAGTACTTC TRBJ2-7 - TRBD2 17 TRBV7-2
CASSNRLTTNEKLFF TGTGCCAGTAGTAATAGACTAACAACTAATGAAAAACTGTTTTTT TRBJ1-4 - - 15 TRBV19
CASSLSGNTEAFF TGTGCCAGCAGTTTATCCGGGAACACTGAAGCTTTCTTT TRBJ1-1 - - 13 TRBV12-3/TRBV12-4
CASSLSSYEQYF TGTGCCAGCAGCTTATCTTCCTACGAGCAGTACTTC TRBJ2-7 - - 12 TRBV7-9
CASYGLNYNEQFF TGTGCCAGCTACGGACTAAACTACAATGAGCAGTTCTTC TRBJ2-1 - - 13 TRBV28
CASSSRQGASSGYTF TGTGCCAGCAGCTCAAGACAGGGGGCGAGTTCTGGCTACACCTTC TRBJ1-2 - TRBD1 15 TRBV7-9
CASSSLRLSSGNTIYF TGTGCCAGCAGCTCCCTGCGGTTAAGCTCTGGAAACACCATATATTTT TRBJ1-3 once - 16 TRBV7-9
CASSFRGLNTGELFF TGTGCCAGCAGTTTTCGGGGTTTGAACACCGGGGAGCTGTTTTTT TRBJ2-2 - - 15 TRBV28
CASSPRTGGVRDF TGTGCCAGTAGTCCGAGGACAGGGGGGGTCCGGGACTTC TRBJ2-4 - TRBD1 13 TRBV19
CASSEGGLAGGEQYF TGTGCCAGCAGTGAAGGGGGGCTAGCGGGAGGTGAGCAGTACTTC TRBJ2-7 - TRBD2 15 TRBV2
CASSLRGTNTGELFF TGCGCCAGCAGCCTCAGGGGGACGAACACCGGGGAGCTGTTTTTT TRBJ2-2 - TRBD1 15 TRBV5-1
CASIAGGGNSGNTIYF TGTGCCAGTATAGCCGGGGGGGGTAACTCTGGAAACACCATATATTTT TRBJ1-3 - - 16 TRBV19
CASSGVGSYGYTF TGTGCCAGCTCAGGGGTTGGTAGCTATGGCTACACCTTC TRBJ1-2 - - 13 TRBV6-5
CASSQDPVGRGTEAFF TGCGCCAGCAGCCAAGATCCAGTCGGCAGGGGGACTGAAGCTTTCTTT TRBJ1-1 - TRBD1 16 TRBV4-3
CASSLTLVGTRVYEQYF TGTGCCAGCAGCTTAACGTTAGTCGGGACTAGGGTCTACGAGCAGTACTTC TRBJ2-7 many TRBD2 17 TRBV11-2
CASSSRGASTDTQYF TGTGCCAGCAGCTCTCGGGGTGCTAGCACAGATACGCAGTATTTT TRBJ2-3 - - 15 TRBV7-6
CASSLVFSTGELFF TGTGCCAGCAGCTTGGTATTTAGCACCGGGGAGCTGTTTTTT TRBJ2-2 - - 14 TRBV5-5